These 7 T cell receptor beta chains were all obtained from the same sample, sequenced in a study of T cell repertoires in cytomegalovirus infection. MiXCR, applied by TCRdb to the reads, yields one record per CDR3 protein. The sample yields roughly 500,000 distinct CDR3 sequences, about 15% seen once. The material sequenced was CD8+ T cells from PBMCs. These TCRs come from a human donor in good health (CMV status not recorded). Some clones in this sample may be carry-over from other donors' samples.

This clonotype was seen a handful of times. V usage is TRBV5-4 and J usage is TRBJ1-1, with TRBD1 matching 8 bases. After removal of 4 bases from V and 3 bases from J, the junction contained 17 bases not matched to a gene. The length of the CDR3 is 18 residues. Germline CDR1 is SGHNT and CDR2 is YYREEE (reference sequence). The CDR3 sequence is CASSRRGQVERRYTEAFF. The DNA for the CDR3 is TGTGCCAGCAGCAGACGGGGACAGGTAGAAAGGCGGTACACTGAAGCTTTCTTT. Using reference TRBV5-4 and TRBJ1-1 for the parts outside the CDR3, the full variable domain is ETGVTQSPTHLIKTRGQQVTLRCSSQSGHNTVSWYQQALGQGPQFIFQYYREEENGRGNFPPRFSGLQFPNYSSELNVNALELDDSALYLCASSRRGQVERRYTEAFFGQGTRLTVV.

This clonotype was seen at least ten times. CDR3 sequence reads: CASSEDKGRETQYF. CDR3 nucleotides: TGTGCCAGCAGTGAAGACAAAGGCCGCGAGACCCAGTACTTC. The chain joins TRBV6-1 to TRBJ2-5; D not resolved. The CDR3 runs to 14 residues. V was shortened by 1 base and J by 5 bases, with 11 bases between the two germline ends. The germline gives CDR1 MNHNS, CDR2 SASEGT.

The chain joins TRBV7-9 to TRBJ1-2; no clear D gene. Germline CDR1 and CDR2: SEHNR and FQNEAQ (reference sequence). Trimming pared 3 bases from V and 8 bases from J, leaving 13 bases between. The CDR3 has 13 residues. As DNA, the CDR3 is TGTGCCAGCAGCTTTCTTCCGGTTGAGGGCTACACCTTC. It translates to CASSFLPVEGYTF.

A note on this clonotype: A much larger clone sits a single nucleotide away, making a read error possible. The final CDR3 position lacks the conserved phenylalanine or tryptophan, pointing to a likely read error. V and J are TRBV10-3 and TRBJ2-5; D not certain. V lost 4 bases and J lost 0, with 6 bases in between. The CDR3 is made up of 13 amino acids. The germline V gene encodes CDR1 ENHRY and CDR2 SYGVKD. CDR3 DNA: TGTGCCATCAGTGGACCGAACCAAGAGACCCAGTACTTA. This translates into CAISGPNQETQYL.

Ten or more counts support this clonotype. The chain employs TRBV20-1 and TRBJ2-7; D uncertain. The CDR3 runs to 14 residues. Germline V gives CDR1 DFQATT, CDR2 SNEGSKA (reference sequence). Trimming removed 3 bases at V and 0 bases at J, with 12 bases between. The DNA of the CDR3 is TGCAGTGCTAGGTGGGCGGTCAGCTCCTACGAGCAGTACTTC. It translates to CSARWAVSSYEQYF.

This clonotype came up a few times. The rearrangement uses TRBV4-1 and TRBJ2-2; 7 bases align to TRBD2. V lost 0 bases, J lost 0 bases, and 4 bases stayed unmatched. CDR3 length equals 17 residues. CDR1 and CDR2 (germline): MGHRA, YSYEKL. CDR3 sequence: CASSQEERGANTGELFF. The CDR3 DNA follows: TGCGCCAGCAGCCAAGAAGAGCGGGGTGCGAACACCGGGGAGCTGTTTTTT.

The sample holds many counts of this clonotype. One junction end does not reproduce the germline sequence, and a read error may be involved. The chain links TRBV5-1 to TRBJ1-1; D is undetermined. The CDR3 runs 11 residues. Germline V lookup: CDR1 SGHRS, CDR2 YFSETQ. CDR3 sequence reads: CASSLNPEAFF. CDR3 sequence (DNA): TGCGCCAGCAGCTTGAACCCTGAAGCTTTCTTT. Filled out from reference TRBV5-1 and TRBJ1-1, the complete variable domain reads KAGVTQTPRYLIKTRGQQVTLSCSPISGHRSVSWYQQTPGQGLQFLFEYFSETQRNKGNFPGRFSGRQFSNSRSEMNVSTLELGDSALYLCASSLNPEAFFGQGTRLTVV.